Presented here are 27 T cell receptor beta chains from one specimen sequenced in a study of T cell repertoires in cytomegalovirus infection. These receptors have no identified antigens. TCRdb independently ran MiXCR on the reads; one entry per CDR3 protein. The table includes 450,000 to 650,000 distinct CDR3 sequences, just under 40% detected once. Sample: cultured PBMCs, taken from culture after CMV antigen stimulation. These receptors originate from a human donor in good health (CMV status not recorded). Some clones in this sample may be carry-over from other donors' samples.

This chain's CDR3 is CASSSYSRAGETEAFF. CDR3 sequence (DNA): TGTGCCAGCAGCTCTTACAGTAGGGCAGGGGAAACTGAAGCTTTCTTT. The chain carries TRBV11-2 and TRBJ1-1; a weak D match, TRBD1 (6 bases). This CDR3 has 16 residues. Germline CDR1 is SGHAT and CDR2 is FQNNGV. V was trimmed by 4 bases and J by 5 bases, leaving 20 bases between them.

The chain joins TRBV25-1 to TRBJ1-4, with 7 positions matching TRBD1. The germline CDR1 and CDR2 sequences are MGHDK and SYGVNS. This CDR3 has 15 residues. Germline trimming cut 4 bases from V and 6 bases from J; bases unmatched to any gene: 8. The CDR3 is CASSGSGTDYEKLFF. The CDR3 DNA is TGTGCCAGCAGTGGCTCCGGGACAGACTATGAAAAACTGTTTTTT.

The chain uses TRBV11-3 and TRBJ2-7, with D perhaps TRBD2 (5 bases). V shed 7 bases and J shed 2 bases, with 21 bases lying between them. The CDR3 loop spans 16 amino acids. CDR1 and CDR2 (germline): SGHNT, YENEEA. CDR3 bases: TGTGCCAGCAATAGGGAGTCTAATCCCCCCACCTACGAGCAGTACTTC. Translated: CASNRESNPPTYEQYF.

The chain recombines TRBV2 with TRBJ2-3; D unresolved. Germline CDR1 and CDR2: SNHLY and FYNNEI. V lost 2 bases and J lost 6, with 12 bases in between. The CDR3 contains 14 residues. The CDR3 spells CASSELAQVDTQYF. The CDR3 nucleotides are TGTGCCAGCAGTGAATTGGCCCAGGTGGATACGCAGTATTTT. Complete variable domain (other parts from reference TRBV2 and TRBJ2-3): EPEVTQTPSHQVTQMGQEVILRCVPISNHLYFYWYRQILGQKVEFLVSFYNNEISEKSEIFDDQFSVERPDGSNFTLKIRSTKLEDSAMYFCASSELAQVDTQYFGPGTRLTVL.

The chain recombines TRBV6-1 with TRBJ1-5, with D uncertain. The CDR3 is made up of 17 amino acids. Trimming left V 6 bases short and J 5 bases short, with 23 bases between. In germline, CDR1 is MNHNS, CDR2 SASEGT. The CDR3, as DNA: TGTGCCAGCAGAATACGAGAGGCCCGGCGGCTCTATCAGCCCCAGCATTTT. Its protein is CASRIREARRLYQPQHF.

The chain is built from TRBV20-1 and TRBJ1-5, with D maybe TRBD1 (5 bases). Germline CDR1 is DFQATT and CDR2 is SNEGSKA (reference sequence). This CDR3 is 12 amino acids long. V lost 6 bases and J 3 bases, leaving 9 bases between the germline ends. The CDR3 region has the DNA TGCAGTGCCGGGGACTTCAATCAGCCCCAGCATTTT. It codes for CSAGDFNQPQHF.

This sequence joins TRBV7-6 and TRBJ2-5, with TRBD2 identical over 8 bases. V was pared by 1 base and J by 1 base, with 5 bases of the junction left unmatched. The CDR3 is made up of 16 amino acids. CDR1 is SGHVS and CDR2 is FNYEAQ in the germline V gene. The CDR3 region has the DNA TGTGCCAGCAGCTTAGTGGGCGGGAGGATCCAAGAGACCCAGTACTTC. Amino acids: CASSLVGGRIQETQYF.

This clonotype was detected only once. The chain is built from TRBV25-1 and TRBJ1-1; tentative D call: TRBD1 (5 bases). V lost 5 bases and J lost 6, with 19 bases in between. CDR1 and CDR2 from the germline V gene are MGHDK and SYGVNS. This CDR3 spans 15 amino acids. CDR3 sequence: CASSPQGNWGAEAFF. CDR3 sequence (DNA): TGTGCCAGCAGTCCCCAGGGCAACTGGGGAGCTGAAGCTTTCTTT.

The chain's CDR3 is CSARAGTEVTGNTIYF. In nucleotides, the CDR3 is TGCAGTGCTCGGGCCGGGACCGAAGTAACAGGAAACACCATATATTTT. J is TRBJ1-3 and V is TRBV20-1, with a weak D call TRBD1 (5 bases). With 5 bases removed from V and 4 bases from J, the gap between germline ends came to 21 bases. Per the germline V gene, CDR1 is DFQATT and CDR2 is SNEGSKA (reference sequence). The CDR3 length is 16 residues.

The sample holds a few counts of this clonotype. The chain uses TRBV11-2 and TRBJ2-2; TRBD1 aligns across 12 bases. This CDR3 region has 14 residues. Germline V gene data show CDR1 as SGHAT and CDR2 as FQNNGV. The ends lost 11 bases at V and 4 bases at J; junction bases unmatched: 5. For the CDR3, the DNA is TGTGCCGCCAGGGGACAGGGGGCCACCGGGGAGCTGTTTTTT. Translated, it gives CAARGQGATGELFF.

This clonotype showed up many times. This chain uses TRBV7-2 with TRBJ2-1; 11 nucleotides line up with TRBD2. Germline CDR1 SGHTA, CDR2 FQGNSA. This CDR3 is built from 15 residues. V was pared by 2 bases and J by 4 bases, with 1 base of the junction left unmatched. CDR3 sequence: CASSLLAGGYNEQFF. CDR3 DNA sequence: TGTGCCAGCAGCTTACTAGCGGGGGGTTACAATGAGCAGTTCTTC.

The chain carries TRBV27 and TRBJ1-2; a possible D gene is TRBD1 (5 bases). The CDR3 loop spans 17 amino acids. Looked up from germline, CDR1 is MNHEY and CDR2 is SMNVEV (reference sequence). V shed 8 bases and J shed 0 bases, with 22 bases lying between them. CDR3 residues: CASRTFGEQASNYGYTF. The DNA for the CDR3 is TGTGCCAGCCGTACCTTTGGGGAACAGGCCTCTAACTATGGCTACACCTTC.

This chain uses TRBV10-3 with TRBJ1-2; D gene uncertain. Trimming cost V 2 bases and J 2 bases, with 12 bases left between them. The CDR3 runs 15 residues. Germline values: CDR1 ENHRY, CDR2 SYGVKD. The CDR3 DNA is TGTGCCATCAGTGAGGACACAGAGCCAAACTATGGCTACACCTTC. As protein: CAISEDTEPNYGYTF.

This clonotype was seen just once. V is TRBV29-1 and J is TRBJ2-1; 7 nucleotides agree with TRBD2. CDR1 is SQVTM and CDR2 is ANQGSEA in the germline V gene. The junction had 7 bases not matched to a gene; V was cut back by 2 bases and J by 9 bases. CDR3 length: 13 amino acids. The CDR3 reads CSVETSARGEQFF. The CDR3, as DNA: TGCAGCGTTGAAACTAGCGCTCGGGGTGAGCAGTTCTTC.

V is TRBV19 and J is TRBJ2-3; 8 bases map to TRBD2. With V trimmed by 6 bases and J by 1 base, 3 bases remained unmatched. Germline loops: CDR1 LNHDA, CDR2 SQIVND (reference sequence). The CDR3 sequence is 14 residues long. The CDR3 region is CASRAGGGTDTQYF. CDR3 coding DNA: TGTGCCAGTAGGGCCGGGGGGGGCACAGATACGCAGTATTTT.

Details on this clonotype: At one end the junction does not follow the germline gene, possibly because of a read error. This chain joins TRBV7-2 and TRBJ2-5; 8 bases fit TRBD2. Per germline, CDR1 SGHTA and CDR2 FQGNSA. There are 12 residues in the CDR3. CDR3 sequence: CASSFSGGGENF. CDR3 coding DNA: TGTGCCAGCAGCTTTTCCGGGGGGGGGGAAAACTTC.

Of note for this clonotype: With a much larger clone just one base away, this may be a read error. The genes are TRBV7-2 and TRBJ2-3; D remains unclear. The V end lost 5 bases, the J end lost 2 bases, and 17 bases lay between the germline ends. The CDR3 covers 16 residues. Germline CDR1 is SGHTA and CDR2 is FQGNSA. The CDR3 DNA sequence: TGTGCCAGCAGCCCCGTGTTAGCTCTATACACAGATACGCAGTATTTT. Its translation is CASSPVLALYTDTQYF.

V and J are TRBV11-2 and TRBJ1-6; tentative D call: TRBD1 (5 bases). From germline, CDR1 is SGHAT and CDR2 FQNNGV. V dropped 3 bases and J dropped 6 bases, with 9 bases sitting between them. The CDR3 is 14 amino acids. The CDR3 is CASSFARGNSPLHF. The CDR3 nucleotides read TGTGCCAGCAGCTTTGCAAGGGGTAATTCACCCCTCCACTTT.

Concerning this clonotype: The junction departs from germline at one end; a sequencing error may be responsible. The CDR3: CVSSQGTGGWLANEKLFF. The CDR3 DNA follows: TGTGTCAGCAGCCAAGGGACAGGGGGCTGGTTGGCTAATGAAAAACTGTTTTTT. J is TRBJ1-4 and V is TRBV14, with 12 positions matching TRBD1. There are 18 residues in the CDR3. Per the germline V gene, CDR1 is SGHDN and CDR2 is FVKESK.

The chain links TRBV2 to TRBJ2-3, with D hard to call. V gave up 5 bases and J gave up 6 bases, with 12 bases separating them. The CDR3 is 13 residues long. Germline-derived CDR1 and CDR2 are SNHLY and FYNNEI. The CDR3 bases are TGTGCCAGCAGTACGGAATCGGCGGATACGCAGTATTTT. It is translated as CASSTESADTQYF.

This clonotype was counted a few times. CDR3 DNA: TGTGCCAGCAGCCCACCCCGCGGGTTTTCACCCCTCCACTTT. It yields the protein CASSPPRGFSPLHF. The V call is TRBV7-2, the J call TRBJ1-6; unclear D gene. From germline, CDR1 is SGHTA and CDR2 FQGNSA. The CDR3 spans 14 residues. V was pared by 5 bases and J by 9 bases, with 14 bases between.

This clonotype is a singleton in its sample. This rearrangement joins TRBV6-2 or TRBV6-3 to TRBJ1-1, with 8 bases identical to TRBD1. In germline, CDR1 is MNHEY, CDR2 SVGEGT. The J segment lost 1 base and the V segment lost 7 bases, leaving 17 bases of the junction unmatched. This CDR3 is 18 amino acids long. CDR3 nucleotide sequence: TGTGCCAGCACCGCCGGCCGAACAGGGGGGCTATCGAACACTGAAGCTTTCTTT. Amino acids: CASTAGRTGGLSNTEAFF.

V gene TRBV11-2 combines with J gene TRBJ1-4, with TRBD1 as a possible D gene (5 bases). The V end was cut by 5 bases, the J end by 0 bases, with 22 bases between. Germline values: CDR1 SGHAT, CDR2 FQNNGV. The CDR3 covers 19 residues. Here the CDR3 reads CASSALLRGRRATNEKLFF. CDR3 DNA: TGTGCCAGCAGCGCCCTTTTGAGGGGCAGGCGGGCAACTAATGAAAAACTGTTTTTT.

The rearrangement joins TRBV5-1 to TRBJ2-7, with TRBD2 as a possible D gene (5 bases). Germline CDR1 is SGHRS and CDR2 is YFSETQ. Trimming removed 0 bases from V and 5 bases from J, with 12 bases in between. The CDR3 covers 14 residues. The CDR3 bases are TGCGCCAGCAGCTTGGCGGGGAGCTTTGACGAGCAGTACTTC. Amino acids: CASSLAGSFDEQYF.

This clonotype occurred a few times. The chain links TRBV6-2 or TRBV6-3 to TRBJ2-2; tentatively, D is TRBD2 (5 bases). V lost 8 bases and J lost 0, with 10 bases in between. Germline-derived CDR1 and CDR2 are MNHEY and SVGEGT. The CDR3 covers 14 residues. CDR3 loop: CASERSANTGELFF. In nucleotides, the CDR3 is TGTGCCAGCGAGCGGAGCGCGAACACCGGGGAGCTGTTTTTT.

This clonotype was detected a few times. This chain joins TRBV7-6 and TRBJ2-1; perhaps D is TRBD1 or TRBD2 (6 bases each). This CDR3 has 14 residues. Germline loops: CDR1 SGHVS, CDR2 FNYEAQ. The V gene lost 5 bases and the J gene lost 6 bases, with 14 bases spanning the gap. CDR3 residues: CASSKPGASNEQFF. For the CDR3, the DNA is TGTGCCAGCAGCAAACCGGGGGCTAGCAATGAGCAGTTCTTC. Filled out from reference TRBV7-6 and TRBJ2-1, the complete variable domain reads GAGVSQSPRYKVTKRGQDVALRCDPISGHVSLYWYRQALGQGPEFLTYFNYEAQQDKSGLPNDRFSAERPEGSISTLTIQRTEQRDSAMYRCASSKPGASNEQFFGPGTRLTVL.

This clonotype was detected a few times. The chain couples TRBV28 to TRBJ2-7; 9 bases agree with TRBD2. This CDR3 region has 17 residues. The J segment lost 5 bases and the V segment lost 7 bases, leaving 18 bases of the junction unmatched. Looked up from germline, CDR1 is MDHEN and CDR2 is SYDVKM. This CDR3 is CASNRNALAGIFHEQYF. As DNA, the CDR3 is TGTGCCAGCAACCGGAACGCCCTAGCGGGAATTTTTCACGAGCAGTACTTC.